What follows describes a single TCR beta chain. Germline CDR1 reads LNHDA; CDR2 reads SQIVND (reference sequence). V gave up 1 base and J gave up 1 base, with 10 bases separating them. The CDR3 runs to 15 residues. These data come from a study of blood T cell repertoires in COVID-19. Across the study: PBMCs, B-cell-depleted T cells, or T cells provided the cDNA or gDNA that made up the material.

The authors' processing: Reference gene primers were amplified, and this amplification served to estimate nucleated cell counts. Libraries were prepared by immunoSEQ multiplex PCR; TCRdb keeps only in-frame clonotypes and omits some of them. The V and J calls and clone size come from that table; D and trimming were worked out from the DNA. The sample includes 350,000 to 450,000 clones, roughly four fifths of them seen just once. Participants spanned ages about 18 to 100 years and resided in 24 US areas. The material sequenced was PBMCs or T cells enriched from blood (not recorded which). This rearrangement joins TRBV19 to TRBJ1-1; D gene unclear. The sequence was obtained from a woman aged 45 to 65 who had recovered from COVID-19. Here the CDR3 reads CASSIGPGANTEAFF. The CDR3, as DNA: TGTGCCAGTAGTATAGGCCCGGGAGCGAACACTGAAGCTTTCTTT.